Listed here are 10 T cell receptor beta chains from one sample, sequenced in a study of shared clonotypes between healthy human individuals. Clones were sequenced by immunoSEQ multiplex PCR, and TCRdb holds only the in-frame ones, with some missing. The repertoire has around 1,100,000 clones, 60% to 80% of them found once; the top ten carry 0.89%. Sequenced sample: memory CD4+ T cells from PBMCs. The subset is: CD45RA-negative fraction. All receptors derive from a man younger than 35 in good health. Some clones in this sample may be carry-over from other donors' samples.

The table lists this clone with many counts. V gene TRBV2 combines with J gene TRBJ1-4, with 10 bases that match TRBD1. CDR1 and CDR2 (germline): SNHLY, FYNNEI. Unmatched junction bases numbered 2, after V lost 3 bases and J lost 7 bases. The CDR3 runs to 14 residues. CDR3 loop: CASSDRTGGEKLFF. CDR3 nucleotides: TGTGCCAGCAGTGATCGGACAGGGGGTGAAAAACTGTTTTTT.

The V gene is TRBV5-5, the J gene TRBJ2-7; D may be TRBD2 (6 bases). Germline loops: CDR1 SGHKS, CDR2 YYEKEE (reference sequence). Trimming cost V 7 bases and J 2 bases, with 31 bases left between them. The CDR3 consists of 19 residues. The CDR3, as DNA: TGTGCCAGCGTTGGAAAGTTGCTCACTGGGGCGGGAAAACCCTACGAGCAGTACTTC. As protein: CASVGKLLTGAGKPYEQYF.

The rearrangement joins TRBV19 to TRBJ2-7; 10 bases are shared with TRBD2. V lost 3 bases, J lost 5 bases, and 7 bases stayed unmatched. Germline assignment: CDR1 LNHDA and CDR2 SQIVND (reference sequence). The CDR3 is 15 residues long. CDR3 bases: TGTGCCAGTAGTATTGAGGGACTAGCGCTAGACGAGCAGTACTTC. Translating gives CASSIEGLALDEQYF.

This CDR3 is CASSRGLEEQYF. The CDR3 DNA is TGTGCCAGCAGCCGGGGACTCGAGGAGCAGTACTTC. The J gene is TRBJ2-7, the V gene TRBV5-8; D may be TRBD2 (6 bases). Per germline, CDR1 SGHTS and CDR2 YDEGEE. The CDR3 contains 12 residues. V lost 4 bases and J 7 bases, leaving 12 bases between the germline ends.

The chain couples TRBV9 to TRBJ2-1; 9 nucleotides agree with TRBD1. This CDR3 comprises 16 residues. V was pared by 3 bases and J by 10 bases, with 14 bases of the junction left unmatched. Germline loops: CDR1 SGDLS, CDR2 YYNGEE. DNA for the CDR3: TGTGCCAGCAGCGCAAGTTCTACAGGGGGCAGGGGGGAGCAGTTCTTC. Translated: CASSASSTGGRGEQFF.

This chain connects TRBV9 to TRBJ2-1; 12 nucleotides match TRBD2. The germline V gene encodes CDR1 SGDLS and CDR2 YYNGEE. V shed 7 bases, J shed 9 bases, and the junction held 8 bases outside the gene matches. The CDR3 is made up of 14 amino acids. CDR3 in amino acids: CASSPTSGSGEQFF. The CDR3 DNA reads TGTGCCAGCTCCCCGACTAGCGGGAGTGGTGAGCAGTTCTTC.

The genes are TRBV5-4 and TRBJ2-1; 14 nucleotides agree with TRBD2. The CDR3 consists of 18 residues. Germline CDR1 is SGHNT and CDR2 is YYREEE (reference sequence). V lost 4 bases to trimming and J lost 8 bases; unmatched junction nucleotides: 14. The CDR3 loop reads CASSAEVLGLAGEDEQFF. The CDR3, as DNA: TGTGCCAGCAGCGCCGAAGTTTTGGGACTAGCGGGAGAGGATGAGCAGTTCTTC.

As regards this clone: Within the sample, other DNA sequences also encode this same CDR3. The rearrangement joins TRBV28 to TRBJ1-2; D unclear. Trimming cost V 6 bases and J 4 bases, with 9 bases left between them. From germline, CDR1 is MDHEN and CDR2 SYDVKM. This CDR3 comprises 12 residues. CDR3 loop: CASSLSLYGYTF. CDR3 DNA sequence: TGTGCCAGCAGCCTTAGTCTCTATGGCTACACCTTC.

The DNA of the CDR3 is TGCGCCAGCAGTCAATCGATTTCGGAGATTTGGACAGTCCTGGATCAGCCCCAGCATTTT. Protein product: CASSQSISEIWTVLDQPQHF. V gene TRBV23-1 combines with J gene TRBJ1-5; D is possibly TRBD1 (6 bases). TRBV23-1 is assigned to the ORF class and has an uncertain function. Trimming removed 0 bases from V and 5 bases from J, with 26 bases in between. This CDR3 contains 20 residues.

This chain connects TRBV9 to TRBJ1-1; 9 nucleotides align to TRBD1. Germline CDR1 reads SGDLS; CDR2 reads YYNGEE. The CDR3 has 14 amino acids. Losses at the gene ends were 4 bases for V and 3 bases for J; bases not matched to a gene: 4. This CDR3 is CASSLQGADTEAFF. The CDR3 bases are TGTGCCAGCAGCCTACAGGGGGCCGACACTGAAGCTTTCTTT.